These 24 T cell receptor beta chains came from one sample sequenced in a study of vaccination and CD4 T cells after COVID-19. TCRdb analysed the PCR reads with MiXCR anew, one entry per CDR3 protein. The sample consists of about 20,000 distinct CDR3 sequences, around 50% of them appearing once. The sample in question was CD4+ T cells from blood, obtained before SARS-CoV-2 vaccination. The receptors derive from a human donor who had recovered from COVID-19.

J is TRBJ1-2 and V is TRBV2; D remains unclear. V was shortened by 3 bases and J by 1 base, with 9 bases between the two germline ends. The germline V gene encodes CDR1 SNHLY and CDR2 FYNNEI. The CDR3 spans 14 residues. CDR3 residues: CASSESVLNYGYTF. The CDR3 coding sequence is TGTGCCAGCAGTGAGTCGGTACTTAACTATGGCTACACCTTC.

The chain recombines TRBV19 with TRBJ2-5; TRBD2 might be the D (5 bases). The CDR3 is made up of 13 amino acids. Deletions cut 7 bases from V and 10 bases from J, with 19 bases between. Germline loops: CDR1 LNHDA, CDR2 SQIVND (reference sequence). The CDR3 loop is CASKRSGGVDQYF. In nucleotides, the CDR3 is TGTGCCAGTAAGCGCAGCGGAGGCGTTGACCAGTACTTC.

The rearrangement links TRBV7-2 to TRBJ1-5; D is possibly TRBD1 (6 bases). Germline loops: CDR1 SGHTA, CDR2 FQGNSA. V shed 5 bases and J shed 9 bases, with 14 bases lying between them. CDR3 length equals 13 residues. The CDR3 here is CASSLRDTSPQHF. The DNA of the CDR3 is TGTGCCAGCAGCCTCCGGGACACCTCGCCCCAGCATTTT.

CDR3 DNA: TGTGCCAGCAGCAAAAGTTACAATCGACAGGGGGCGGACTATGGCTACACCTTC. Its translation: CASSKSYNRQGADYGYTF. This chain joins TRBV21-1 and TRBJ1-2; the tabulated D call, TRBD1, remains unverified against the DNA. TRBV21-1 is a documented pseudogene. The CDR3 totals 18 residues.

V usage is TRBV19 and J usage is TRBJ2-5; no clear D gene. V lost 5 bases, J lost 6 bases, and 13 bases lay in between. Looked up from germline, CDR1 is LNHDA and CDR2 is SQIVND (reference sequence). CDR3 length equals 13 residues. This chain's CDR3 is CASSDMGGQTQYF. DNA for the CDR3: TGTGCCAGTAGTGACATGGGTGGCCAGACCCAGTACTTC.

This clonotype was detected a few times. This sequence joins TRBV24-1 and TRBJ2-5, with TRBD1 matching 7 bases. The CDR3 loop spans 15 amino acids. Germline V gives CDR1 KGHDR, CDR2 SFDVKD. The V and J ends lost 4 bases and 4 bases, in that order; junction bases with no gene match: 8. The CDR3 bases are TGTGCCACCAGTGACCCGACAGGGTTTAGAGAGACCCAGTACTTC. It codes for CATSDPTGFRETQYF.

The CDR3 sequence is CASSPRVGYNEQFF. CDR3 coding DNA: TGTGCCAGCAGCCCCCGAGTGGGCTACAATGAGCAGTTCTTC. The chain joins TRBV11-2 to TRBJ2-1; D ambiguous. Germline V CDR1 and CDR2: SGHAT, FQNNGV. The CDR3 length is 14 residues. Deletions cut 5 bases from V and 3 bases from J, with 11 bases between.

This clonotype was recorded only once. This sequence joins TRBV30 and TRBJ2-7; no clear D. Germline V gives CDR1 GTSNPN, CDR2 SVGIG (reference sequence). CDR3 length equals 14 residues. Trimming removed 0 bases from V and 2 bases from J, with 11 bases in between. The CDR3 loop is CAWSVEVFTYEQYF. DNA for the CDR3: TGTGCCTGGAGTGTGGAAGTATTTACCTACGAGCAGTACTTC.

The chain combines TRBV28 with TRBJ2-2; D remains ambiguous. This CDR3 contains 16 residues. The V gene's germline CDR1 is MDHEN and CDR2 SYDVKM. V lost 5 bases and J lost 2, with 15 bases in between. CDR3: CASSNHTGRNTGELFF. CDR3 DNA sequence: TGTGCCAGCAGTAACCATACCGGCAGAAACACCGGGGAGCTGTTTTTT.

The chain combines TRBV20-1 with TRBJ2-1, with 10 bases that match TRBD2. CDR3 length: 16 amino acids. Trimming at V came to 0 bases and at J to 4 bases, leaving 6 bases not matched to a gene. Germline values: CDR1 DFQATT, CDR2 SNEGSKA (reference sequence). The CDR3 spells CSARDGRTSGYNEQFF. The CDR3 DNA reads TGCAGTGCTAGAGATGGAAGGACTAGCGGTTACAATGAGCAGTTCTTC.

This clonotype was recorded a few times. The chain combines TRBV9 with TRBJ1-2; a weak D match, TRBD1 (6 bases). Germline V gene data show CDR1 as SGDLS and CDR2 as YYNGEE. The CDR3 spans 14 residues. Trimming took 2 bases from V and 7 from J, leaving 15 bases between them. CDR3 amino acids: CASSVDRTAGGYTF. As DNA, the CDR3 is TGTGCCAGCAGCGTCGACAGGACGGCTGGTGGCTACACCTTC.

This chain connects TRBV20-1 to TRBJ2-7, with TRBD2 matching 13 bases. The germline gives CDR1 DFQATT, CDR2 SNEGSKA (reference sequence). The CDR3 has 15 amino acids. After removal of 1 base from V and 0 bases from J, the junction contained 0 bases not matched to a gene. CDR3 in DNA: TGCAGTGCTAGAGGGACTAGCGGGAGCTCCTACGAGCAGTACTTC. Its translation: CSARGTSGSSYEQYF.

The chain links TRBV15 to TRBJ1-5; D gene unclear. There are 14 residues in the CDR3. Trimming shortened V by 0 bases and J by 7 bases, and 10 bases separated the two germline ends. CDR1 is LNHNV and CDR2 is YYDKDF in the germline V gene (reference sequence). The CDR3 region has the DNA TGTGCCACCAGCAGAGATATGGTGGGCCAGCCCCAGCATTTT. Amino acid sequence: CATSRDMVGQPQHF. Full variable domain (missing parts from reference TRBV15 and TRBJ1-5): DAMVIQNPRYQVTQFGKPVTLSCSQTLNHNVMYWYQQKSSQAPKLLFHYYDKDFNNEADTPDNFQSRRPNTSFCFLDIRSPGLGDTAMYLCATSRDMVGQPQHFGDGTRLSIL.

The chain uses TRBV12-3 or TRBV12-4 and TRBJ2-7; D may correspond to TRBD1 or TRBD2 (6 bases each). The CDR3 is 14 amino acids. V lost 5 bases, J lost 7 bases, and 18 bases lay in between. CDR3 DNA: TGTGCCAGCAGTACTACGTCGGGGGCGGGTGAGCAGTACTTC. The encoded protein is CASSTTSGAGEQYF.

The rearrangement uses TRBV28 and TRBJ2-1; 12 bases map to TRBD2. The CDR3 loop spans 14 amino acids. V was clipped by 8 bases and J by 6 bases; unmatched bases: 5. The germline V gene has CDR1 MDHEN and CDR2 SYDVKM. CDR3 DNA: TGTGCCAGCTGCCTAGCGGGAGGGCCCAATGAGCAGTTCTTC. Residues: CASCLAGGPNEQFF.

The chain is built from TRBV20-1 and TRBJ1-1; D remains ambiguous. Germline V CDR1 and CDR2: DFQATT, SNEGSKA (reference sequence). V lost 1 base to trimming and J lost 0 bases, with 9 bases between them. This CDR3 has 14 amino acids. This CDR3 reads CSARVPGLNTEAFF. CDR3 DNA: TGCAGTGCTAGAGTACCCGGATTGAACACTGAAGCTTTCTTT.

The rearrangement joins TRBV20-1 to TRBJ2-7; D remains ambiguous. Germline CDR1 is DFQATT and CDR2 is SNEGSKA (reference sequence). V was trimmed by 6 bases and J by 4 bases, leaving 13 bases between them. The CDR3 is made up of 12 amino acids. For the CDR3, the DNA is TGCAGTGCGAAACGGGTGAGGTACGAGCAGTACTTC. Translated, it gives CSAKRVRYEQYF.

The rearrangement joins TRBV19 to TRBJ2-2; 8 positions agree with TRBD2. V lost 5 bases and J lost 6; bases outside the gene matches: 8. The CDR3 sequence is 15 residues long. Germline V gene lookup returns CDR1 LNHDA and CDR2 SQIVND (reference sequence). The CDR3: CASSLAGRLAGELFF. The CDR3 coding sequence is TGTGCCAGTAGTTTAGCGGGAAGGTTGGCCGGGGAGCTGTTTTTT.

The genes are TRBV29-1 and TRBJ2-1, with 10 positions matching TRBD2. The CDR3 has 14 amino acids. CDR1 SQVTM and CDR2 ANQGSEA come from the germline V gene. V trimming: 7 bases; J trimming: 8 bases; junction bases outside the gene matches: 11. The CDR3 DNA reads as TGCAGCGGGACGAACCTAGCGGGAGACCATGAGCAGTTCTTC. This codes for CSGTNLAGDHEQFF.

V usage is TRBV18 and J usage is TRBJ1-1; D call uncertain. The CDR3 totals 13 residues. The germline V gene has CDR1 KGHSH and CDR2 LQKENI. V was trimmed by 2 bases and J by 2 bases, leaving 6 bases between them. The CDR3 nucleotides are TGTGCCAGCTCACCAGGCCTTAACACTGAAGCTTTCTTT. Translating gives CASSPGLNTEAFF.

The chain employs TRBV7-9 and TRBJ1-3, with a tentative D call TRBD1 (6 bases). V was clipped by 5 bases and J by 0 bases, with 11 bases between them. The CDR3 has 15 amino acids. Germline V gene sequence: CDR1 SEHNR, CDR2 FQNEAQ (reference sequence). The chain's CDR3 is CASSQQGISGNTIYF. CDR3 in DNA: TGTGCCAGCAGCCAGCAGGGGATCTCTGGAAACACCATATATTTT.

The chain recombines TRBV6-2 or TRBV6-3 with TRBJ2-7, with a tentative D call TRBD2 (6 bases). CDR3 length equals 13 residues. Germline CDR1 MNHEY, CDR2 SVGEGT. V lost 6 bases and J lost 3, with 12 bases in between. The CDR3 is CASSRGGIYEQYF. Written as DNA, the CDR3 is TGTGCCAGCAGCCGTGGGGGGATCTACGAGCAGTACTTC.

V is TRBV20-1 and J is TRBJ1-2; tentative D call: TRBD1 (6 bases). The CDR3 spans 14 residues. Trimming pared 6 bases from V and 4 bases from J, leaving 18 bases between. CDR1 DFQATT and CDR2 SNEGSKA come from the germline V gene (reference sequence). The CDR3: CSANREAVGYGYTF. The CDR3 region has the DNA TGCAGTGCAAACAGGGAGGCCGTCGGCTATGGCTACACCTTC.

V gene TRBV2 combines with J gene TRBJ1-1; 10 bases fit TRBD1. Germline V gives CDR1 SNHLY, CDR2 FYNNEI. This CDR3 comprises 14 residues. The junction had 6 bases not matched to a gene; V was cut back by 7 bases and J by 4 bases. The CDR3 region is CASNPRTGGTEAFF. CDR3 in DNA: TGTGCCAGCAATCCAAGGACAGGGGGCACTGAAGCTTTCTTT.